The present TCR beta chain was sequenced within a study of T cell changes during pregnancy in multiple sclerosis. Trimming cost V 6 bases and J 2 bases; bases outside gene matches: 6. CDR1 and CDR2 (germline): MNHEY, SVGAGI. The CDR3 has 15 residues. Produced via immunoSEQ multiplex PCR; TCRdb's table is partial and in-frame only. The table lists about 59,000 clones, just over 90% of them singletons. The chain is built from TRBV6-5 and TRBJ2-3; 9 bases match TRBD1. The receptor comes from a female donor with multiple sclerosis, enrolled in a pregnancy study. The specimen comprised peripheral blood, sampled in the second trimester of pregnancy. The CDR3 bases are TGTGCCAGCAGACGGGACAGGGAGATCACAGATACGCAGTATTTT. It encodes CASRRDREITDTQYF.